The TCR beta chain under discussion was sequenced for a study of cytomegalovirus exposure and HLA in healthy donors. Study overall: The same platform as the approximately 640 first-cohort repertoires was used for the 130 or so validation repertoires, a later analysis reported.

Study results and limitations: Many donors shared some public TCRs, even though most TCR sequences were rare. Later, an analysis found that TCR clusters from the first cohort tended to co-occur in the 90 to 150 validation repertoires.

This CDR3 has 11 residues. About this clone itself: The antigen is not known.

The repertoire was sequenced with immunoSEQ multiplex PCR; TCRdb's copy has only in-frame clones and lacks some. Of some 90,000 clones listed, around 88% were seen once; the top ten hold 3.9%. The sequencing sample was made of PBMCs. This TCR derives from a woman aged 25-40 years in good health and CMV-seronegative. The rearrangement joins TRBV21-1 to TRBJ1-1; the table's D gene call, TRBD1, was not cross checked with the DNA. TRBV21-1 is a recognized pseudogene. CDR3 coding DNA: TGTGCCAGCACCAGGGGGCGGGAGGCTTTCTTT. This encodes CASTRGREAFF.